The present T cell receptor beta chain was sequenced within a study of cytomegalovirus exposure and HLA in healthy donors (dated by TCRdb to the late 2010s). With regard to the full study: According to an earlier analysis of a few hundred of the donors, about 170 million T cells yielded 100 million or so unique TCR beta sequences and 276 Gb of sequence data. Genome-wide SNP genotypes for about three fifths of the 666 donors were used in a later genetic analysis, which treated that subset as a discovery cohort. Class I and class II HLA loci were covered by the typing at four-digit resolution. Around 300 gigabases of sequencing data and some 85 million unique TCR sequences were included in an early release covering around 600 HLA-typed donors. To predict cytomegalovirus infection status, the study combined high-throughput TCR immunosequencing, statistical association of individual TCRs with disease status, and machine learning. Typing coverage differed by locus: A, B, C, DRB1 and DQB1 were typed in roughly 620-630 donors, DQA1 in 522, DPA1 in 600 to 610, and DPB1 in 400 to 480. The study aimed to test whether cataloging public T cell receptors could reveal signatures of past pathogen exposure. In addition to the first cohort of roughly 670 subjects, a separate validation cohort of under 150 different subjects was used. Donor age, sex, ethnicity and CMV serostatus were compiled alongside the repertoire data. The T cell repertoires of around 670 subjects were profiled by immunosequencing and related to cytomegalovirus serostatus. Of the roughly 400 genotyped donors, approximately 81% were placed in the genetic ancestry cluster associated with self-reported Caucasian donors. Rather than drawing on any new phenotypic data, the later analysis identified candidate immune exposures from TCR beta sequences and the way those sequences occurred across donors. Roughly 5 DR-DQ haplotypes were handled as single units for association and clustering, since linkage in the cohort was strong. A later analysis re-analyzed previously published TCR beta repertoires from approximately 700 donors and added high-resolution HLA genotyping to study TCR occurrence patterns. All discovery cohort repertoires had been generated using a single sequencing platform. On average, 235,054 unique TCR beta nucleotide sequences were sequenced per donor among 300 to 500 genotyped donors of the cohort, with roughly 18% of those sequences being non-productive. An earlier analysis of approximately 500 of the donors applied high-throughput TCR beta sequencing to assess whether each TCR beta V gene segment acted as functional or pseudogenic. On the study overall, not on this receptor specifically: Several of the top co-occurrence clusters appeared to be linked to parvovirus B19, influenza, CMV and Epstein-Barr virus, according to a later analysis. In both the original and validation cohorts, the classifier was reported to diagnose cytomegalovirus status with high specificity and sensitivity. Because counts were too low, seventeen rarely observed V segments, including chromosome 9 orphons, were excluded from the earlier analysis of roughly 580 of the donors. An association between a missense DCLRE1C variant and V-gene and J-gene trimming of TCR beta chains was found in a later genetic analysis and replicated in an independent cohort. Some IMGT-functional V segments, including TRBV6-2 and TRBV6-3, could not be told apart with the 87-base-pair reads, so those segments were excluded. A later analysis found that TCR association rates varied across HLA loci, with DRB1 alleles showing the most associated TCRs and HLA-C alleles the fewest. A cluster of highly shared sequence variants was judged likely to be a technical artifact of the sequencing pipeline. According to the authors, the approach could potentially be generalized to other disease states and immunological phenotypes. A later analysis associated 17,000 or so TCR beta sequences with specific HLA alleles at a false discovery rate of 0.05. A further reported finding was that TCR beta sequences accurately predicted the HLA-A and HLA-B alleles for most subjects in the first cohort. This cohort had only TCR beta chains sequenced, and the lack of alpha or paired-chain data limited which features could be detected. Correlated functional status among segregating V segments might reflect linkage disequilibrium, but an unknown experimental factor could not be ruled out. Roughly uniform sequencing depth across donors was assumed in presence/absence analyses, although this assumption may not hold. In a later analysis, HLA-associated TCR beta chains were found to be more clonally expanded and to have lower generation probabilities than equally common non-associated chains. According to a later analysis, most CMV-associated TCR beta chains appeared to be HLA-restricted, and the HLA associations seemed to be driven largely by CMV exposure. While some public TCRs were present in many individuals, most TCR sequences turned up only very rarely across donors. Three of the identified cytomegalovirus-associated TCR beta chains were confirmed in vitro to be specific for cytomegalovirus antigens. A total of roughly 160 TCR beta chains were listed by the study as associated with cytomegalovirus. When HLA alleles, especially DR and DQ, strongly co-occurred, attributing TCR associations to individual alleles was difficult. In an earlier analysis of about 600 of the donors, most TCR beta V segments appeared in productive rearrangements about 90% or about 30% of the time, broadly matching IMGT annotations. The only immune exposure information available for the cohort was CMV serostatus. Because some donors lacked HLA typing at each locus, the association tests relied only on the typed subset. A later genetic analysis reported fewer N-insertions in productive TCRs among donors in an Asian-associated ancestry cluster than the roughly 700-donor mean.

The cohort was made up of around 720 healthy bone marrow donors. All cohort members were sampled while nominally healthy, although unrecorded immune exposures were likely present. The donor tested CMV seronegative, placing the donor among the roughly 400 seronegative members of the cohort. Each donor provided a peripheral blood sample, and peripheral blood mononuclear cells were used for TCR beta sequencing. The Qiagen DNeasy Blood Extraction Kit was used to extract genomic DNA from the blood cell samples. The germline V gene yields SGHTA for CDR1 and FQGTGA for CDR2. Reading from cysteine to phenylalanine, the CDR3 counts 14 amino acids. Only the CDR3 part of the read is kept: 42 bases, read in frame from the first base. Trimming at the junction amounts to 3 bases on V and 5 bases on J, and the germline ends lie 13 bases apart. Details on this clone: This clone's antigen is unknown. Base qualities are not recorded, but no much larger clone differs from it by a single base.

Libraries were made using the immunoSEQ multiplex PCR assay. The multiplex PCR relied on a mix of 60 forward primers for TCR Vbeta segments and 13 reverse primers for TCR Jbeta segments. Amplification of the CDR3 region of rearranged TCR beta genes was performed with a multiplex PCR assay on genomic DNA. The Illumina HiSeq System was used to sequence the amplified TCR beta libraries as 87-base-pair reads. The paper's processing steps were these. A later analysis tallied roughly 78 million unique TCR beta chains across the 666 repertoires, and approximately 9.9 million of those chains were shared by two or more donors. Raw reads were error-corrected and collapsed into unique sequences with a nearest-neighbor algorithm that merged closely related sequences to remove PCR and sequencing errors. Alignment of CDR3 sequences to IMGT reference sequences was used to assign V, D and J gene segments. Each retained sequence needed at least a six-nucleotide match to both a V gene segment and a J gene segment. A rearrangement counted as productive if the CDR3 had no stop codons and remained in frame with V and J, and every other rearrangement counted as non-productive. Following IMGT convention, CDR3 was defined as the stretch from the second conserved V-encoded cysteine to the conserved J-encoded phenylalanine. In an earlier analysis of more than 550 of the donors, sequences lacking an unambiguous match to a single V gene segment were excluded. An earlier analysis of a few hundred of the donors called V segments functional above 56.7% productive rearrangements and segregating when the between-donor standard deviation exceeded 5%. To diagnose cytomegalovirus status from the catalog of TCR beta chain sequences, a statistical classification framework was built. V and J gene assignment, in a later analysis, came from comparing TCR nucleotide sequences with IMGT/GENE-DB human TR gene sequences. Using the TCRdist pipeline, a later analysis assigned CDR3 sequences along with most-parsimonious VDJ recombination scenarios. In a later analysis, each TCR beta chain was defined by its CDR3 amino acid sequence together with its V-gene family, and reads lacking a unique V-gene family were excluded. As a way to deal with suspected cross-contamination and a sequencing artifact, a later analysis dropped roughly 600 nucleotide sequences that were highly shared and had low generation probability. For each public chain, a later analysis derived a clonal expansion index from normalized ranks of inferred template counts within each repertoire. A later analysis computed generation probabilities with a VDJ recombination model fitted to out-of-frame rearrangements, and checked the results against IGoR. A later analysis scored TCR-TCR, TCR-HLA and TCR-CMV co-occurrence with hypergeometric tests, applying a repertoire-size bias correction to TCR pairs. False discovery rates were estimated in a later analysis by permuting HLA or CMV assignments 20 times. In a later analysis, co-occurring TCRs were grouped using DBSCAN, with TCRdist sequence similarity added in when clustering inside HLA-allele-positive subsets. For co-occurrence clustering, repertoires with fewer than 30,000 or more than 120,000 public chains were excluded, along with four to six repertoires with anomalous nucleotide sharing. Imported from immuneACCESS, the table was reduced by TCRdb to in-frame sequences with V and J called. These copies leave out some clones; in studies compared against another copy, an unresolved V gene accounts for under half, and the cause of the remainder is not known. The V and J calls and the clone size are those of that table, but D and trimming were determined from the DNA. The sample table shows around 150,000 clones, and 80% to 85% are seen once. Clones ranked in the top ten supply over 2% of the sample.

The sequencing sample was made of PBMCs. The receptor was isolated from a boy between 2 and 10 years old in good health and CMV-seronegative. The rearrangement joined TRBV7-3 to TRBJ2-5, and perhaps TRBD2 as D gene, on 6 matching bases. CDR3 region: CASSFGSGRETQYF. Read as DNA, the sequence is TGTGCCAGCAGCTTTGGTTCAGGGAGGGAGACCCAGTACTTC. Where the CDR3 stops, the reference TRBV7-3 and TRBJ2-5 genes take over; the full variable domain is GAGVSQTPSNKVTEKGKYVELRCDPISGHTALYWYRQSLGQGPEFLIYFQGTGAADDSGLPNDRFFAVRPEGSVSTLKIQRTERGDSAVYLCASSFGSGRETQYFGPGTRLLVL.